The 4 T cell receptor beta chains given below trace back to one sample, sequenced in a study of OX40 agonist ivuxolimab in advanced cancers. Generated by immunoSEQ multiplex PCR, the TCRdb table keeps only in-frame clones and is missing some. The sample includes some 60,000 clones, around 82% of them seen just once. Material: CD4+ or CD8+ T cells sorted from blood, obtained in a trial of the OX40 agonist ivuxolimab. The origin of the receptors is an adult with an advanced solid tumor such as melanoma, head and neck, liver or kidney cancer.

The rearrangement joins TRBV28 to TRBJ1-5; the match to TRBD1 covers 7 bases. This CDR3 has 16 amino acids. Trimming cost V 5 bases and J 3 bases; bases outside gene matches: 10. CDR1 is MDHEN and CDR2 is SYDVKM in the germline V gene. The CDR3 loop is CASSTLRQGYNQPQHF. CDR3 sequence (DNA): TGTGCCAGCAGTACTTTAAGACAGGGTTACAATCAGCCCCAGCATTTT.

This rearrangement joins TRBV10-3 to TRBJ2-1; TRBD2 matches at 8 bases. The V gene end was trimmed by 0 bases and the J gene end by 0 bases; junction bases not matched to a gene: 10. Germline CDR1 ENHRY, CDR2 SYGVKD. The CDR3 is made up of 19 amino acids. In nucleotides, the CDR3 is TGTGCCATCAGTGAGTCAGCTAGCGGGCGTCTTAGCTCCTACAATGAGCAGTTCTTC. It is translated as CAISESASGRLSSYNEQFF.

The J gene is TRBJ2-2, the V gene TRBV30, with a weak D call TRBD1 (5 bases). Germline CDR1 and CDR2: GTSNPN and SVGIG (reference sequence). Trimming took 0 bases from V and 5 from J, leaving 16 bases between them. The CDR3 loop spans 16 amino acids. The DNA of the CDR3 is TGTGCCTGGAGTGTAGGCGGCAGGGTGGGAACCGGGGAGCTGTTTTTT. Translated: CAWSVGGRVGTGELFF. Full variable domain (missing parts from reference TRBV30 and TRBJ2-2): SQTIHQWPATLVQPVGSPLSLECTVEGTSNPNLYWYRQAAGRGLQLLFYSVGIGQISSEVPQNLSASRPQDRQFILSSKKLLLSDSGFYLCAWSVGGRVGTGELFFGEGSRLTVL.

By share of the sample, this clone is medium-sized. This rearrangement joins TRBV7-3 to TRBJ2-5; D gene ambiguous. Germline V lookup: CDR1 SGHTA, CDR2 FQGTGA. The CDR3 has 13 residues. Trimming took off 2 bases at V and 0 bases at J, with 4 bases between the two ends. CDR3: CASSLAHQETQYF. The CDR3 DNA reads TGTGCCAGCAGCTTAGCCCACCAAGAGACCCAGTACTTC.